These T cell receptor beta chains were read from a single sample in a study of blood T cell repertoires in COVID-19. Assay used: immunoSEQ multiplex PCR; TCRdb lists only in-frame clones, some missing. The sample contains 190,000 or so clones, more than 70% of which appear only once. The sequenced sample was peripheral blood. The receptors here all came from an elderly woman with active or convalescent COVID-19. The CDR3 runs from the conserved cysteine through the conserved F or W. D genes are given only for firm matches. Clone size is shown for a subset of rows, as once, few, many or a class of expanded clone.

D,J,size,V,DNA,CDR3
.,TRBJ2-2,.,TRBV27,TGTGCCAGCACCCCCCGGAGTGGCACCGGGGAGCTGTTTTTT,CASTPRSGTGELFF
TRBD2,TRBJ2-3,.,TRBV2,TGTGCCAGCAGTGAATGGCGGGGGGGCACAGATACGCAGTATTTT,CASSEWRGGTDTQYF
TRBD1,TRBJ1-5,.,TRBV5-1,TGCGCCAGCAGCGACGGGACAGCACTAAATCAGCCCCAGCATTTT,CASSDGTALNQPQHF
.,TRBJ1-1,few,TRBV9,TGTGCCAGCAGCGTAGCTGGAGGGAGGACTGAAGCTTTCTTT,CASSVAGGRTEAFF
.,TRBJ1-6,.,TRBV7-2,TGTGCCAGCAGCTCCAGGGCCCTCTCACCCCTCCACTTT,CASSSRALSPLHF
TRBD1,TRBJ1-2,.,TRBV4-1,TGCGCCAGCAGCTTAGGACAGGACAGGGCGTATGGCTACACCTTC,CASSLGQDRAYGYTF
.,TRBJ2-6,few,TRBV30,TGTGCCTGGAGGGACTGGGGCTCTGGGGCCAACGTCCTGACTTTC,CAWRDWGSGANVLTF
.,TRBJ2-3,.,TRBV5-1,TGCGCCAGCAGCTTGCTTTCAGGGCCAGATACGCAGTATTTT,CASSLLSGPDTQYF
.,TRBJ1-2,.,TRBV2,TGTGCCAGCAGTGAAGCGGGCAGGTTTTATGGCTACACCTTC,CASSEAGRFYGYTF
TRBD1,TRBJ2-1,.,TRBV3-1/TRBV3-2,TGTGCCAGCAGCCCTCGGGACAGCCGACGGAGCTCCTACAATGAGCAGTTCTTC,CASSPRDSRRSSYNEQFF
.,TRBJ2-4,few,TRBV4-1,TGCGCCAGCAGCCAAGGCCAGGGTTTGATGGCGAGAGCCAAAAACATTCAGTACTTC,CASSQGQGLMARAKNIQYF
.,TRBJ2-7,.,TRBV6-6,TGTGCCAGCAGTTACCGGCGGACTTCCTACGAGCAGTACTTC,CASSYRRTSYEQYF
.,TRBJ1-6,.,TRBV19,TGTGCCAGTACCGGGACTTACTTTAGTAGAGCCCTCCACTTT,CASTGTYFSRALHF
.,TRBJ1-2,.,TRBV10-3,TGTGCCATCAGTGCCCCAGGCGGCTACACCTTC,CAISAPGGYTF
.,TRBJ2-1,.,TRBV20-1,TGCAGTGCTAGTGATCCCCGCTCGCGCTCCTACAATGAGCAGTTCTTC,CSASDPRSRSYNEQFF
.,TRBJ2-1,.,TRBV18,TGTGCCAGCTCACCAATTGCCCGGCATGAAGGAGACAATGAGCAGTTCTTC,CASSPIARHEGDNEQFF
.,TRBJ1-5,.,TRBV29-1,TGCAGCGCCAAGAGTAATAGCAATCAGCCCCAGCATTTT,CSAKSNSNQPQHF
.,TRBJ2-7,.,TRBV10-3,TGTGCCTCCGGTAGGGGGATCGAGACCTACGAGCAGTACTTC,CASGRGIETYEQYF
.,TRBJ2-6,.,TRBV6-5,TGTGCCAGCAGTCTACAGGGATCTGGGGCCAACGTCCTGACTTTC,CASSLQGSGANVLTF
TRBD1,TRBJ2-5,.,TRBV6-4,TGTGCCACCACAGCGCTCGACAGGGTTGAGACCCAGTACTTC,CATTALDRVETQYF
.,TRBJ2-7,.,TRBV27,TGTGCCAGCAGCCGCTCGCCAGTCTACGAGCAGTACTTC,CASSRSPVYEQYF
.,TRBJ1-5,.,TRBV28,TGTGCCAGCACCTTCCGGGGCAGCGGGGGCAATCAGCCCCAGCATTTT,CASTFRGSGGNQPQHF
TRBD1,TRBJ1-2,.,TRBV4-3,TGCGCCAGCAGCCCCAGATTGAGACAGGGGTATGGCTACACCTTC,CASSPRLRQGYGYTF
.,TRBJ1-2,once,TRBV6-6,TGTGCCAGCAATCCACAGGCATATGGCTACACCTTC,CASNPQAYGYTF
.,TRBJ1-2,few,TRBV7-9,TGTGCCAGCAGCGTGGACAGCTTCTATGGCTACACCTTC,CASSVDSFYGYTF
TRBD1,TRBJ1-4,.,TRBV28,TGTGCCAGCAGTTCGAGGACAGGGTGGGGCGAAAAACTGTTTTTT,CASSSRTGWGEKLFF
TRBD2,TRBJ2-1,few,TRBV28,TGTGCCAGCATCGAGGCGGGGGGCGGAAATAACAATGAGCAGTTCTTC,CASIEAGGGNNNEQFF
.,TRBJ1-2,.,TRBV4-1,TGCGCCAGCAGCCCTTCAACAGGGCGCTATGGCTACACCTTC,CASSPSTGRYGYTF
TRBD1,TRBJ2-5,.,TRBV5-4,TGTGCCAGCAGCTTGGCAGGGGGACAAGAGACCCAGTACTTC,CASSLAGGQETQYF
.,TRBJ1-1,.,TRBV3-1/TRBV3-2,TGTGCCAGCAGTAAAACGGGCGGGGGGACTGAAGCTTTCTTT,CASSKTGGGTEAFF
.,TRBJ1-1,.,TRBV5-4,TGTGCCAGCAGCCGAGATAGTCTAACGCAGGGAGGGGGTAGGACTGAAGCTTTCTTT,CASSRDSLTQGGGRTEAFF
.,TRBJ2-7,few,TRBV5-6,TGTGCCAGCAGCTTGGCCCTCTACGAGCAGTACTTC,CASSLALYEQYF
.,TRBJ2-1,few,TRBV24-1,TGTGCCACCAGGGACGGGGACAATGAGCAGTTCTTC,CATRDGDNEQFF
.,TRBJ1-1,.,TRBV6-5,TGTGCCAGCAGTTACGGGGGAGGCGAAGCTTTCTTT,CASSYGGGEAFF
TRBD1,TRBJ2-7,.,TRBV9,TGTGCCAGCAGCGCCTCGGGACAGGGGGTCCACTACGAGCAGTACTTC,CASSASGQGVHYEQYF
TRBD1,TRBJ1-6,few,TRBV19,TGTGCCAGTAGTGCCGGACAGGGTAAATGGAATTCACCCCTCCACTTT,CASSAGQGKWNSPLHF
.,TRBJ2-3,.,TRBV4-3,TGCGCCAGCAGCCAAGGTCAATCCGATACGCAGTATTTT,CASSQGQSDTQYF
TRBD1,TRBJ2-7,once,TRBV6-5,TGTGCCAGCAGTTTCGACAGGGGCTACGAGCAGTACTTC,CASSFDRGYEQYF